This T cell receptor beta chain derives from a study of long-term antiretroviral therapy in people with HIV. This was the immunoSEQ v3.0 assay at survey level. Profiled with immunoSEQ multiplex PCR; TCRdb holds only in-frame clones, not every one. The sample yields 40,000 to 45,000 clones, over 90% seen once. The V end lost 6 bases, the J end lost 10 bases, and 22 bases lay between the germline ends. CDR3 length: 16 amino acids. CDR1 and CDR2 (germline): LNHDA, SQIVND (reference sequence). The V call is TRBV19, the J call TRBJ1-6; tentative D call: TRBD1 (6 bases). The clonotype originates from a woman aged 50 to 60 with HIV. The starting material was unsorted PBMCs, obtained 3.7 years after starting antiretroviral therapy. The CDR3 DNA sequence: TGTGCCAGTAGCCCCGCCCCAGGACAGCGGAGATCACCCCTCCACTTT. It specifies CASSPAPGQRRSPLHF.